Below are 10 T cell receptor beta chains sequenced from a single sample in a study of T cell responses to AZD1222 COVID-19 vaccine (dated by TCRdb to the early 2020s). The method was the immunoSEQ multiplex PCR assay. In TCRdb, the immuneACCESS table is reduced to in-frame sequences with V and J assigned. These tables do not hold every clone; where another copy was compared, an unresolved V gene accounts for under half, and the others remain unexplained. Present in this sample are some 71,000 clones, about 83% of which were seen just once. The leading ten clones occupy about 9.4% of the sample. The time point label corresponds to: baseline before first vaccination. The starting material was peripheral blood, obtained on day 0 of AZD1222 vaccination. The receptors derive from an adult in good health.

The genes are TRBV18 and TRBJ1-1; D remains unclear. Per the germline V gene, CDR1 is KGHSH and CDR2 is LQKENI. Trimming left V 3 bases short and J 1 base short, with 9 bases between. This CDR3 region has 14 residues. The DNA for the CDR3 is TGTGCCAGCTCACCGGCTGCAGGGAACACTGAAGCTTTCTTT. Translating it yields CASSPAAGNTEAFF.

This sequence joins TRBV1 and TRBJ2-4; the table's D call of TRBD2 was not tested on the DNA. TRBV1 is classified as a pseudogene. This CDR3 is 15 amino acids long. The CDR3 DNA reads TGCACCACCACAGCGGGGGCCTTAGCCAAAAACATTCAGTACTTC. As protein: CTTTAGALAKNIQYF.

The chain carries TRBV5-5 and TRBJ2-3; D assignment may be TRBD1 or TRBD2 (5 bases each). The CDR3 is 15 amino acids. Germline assignment: CDR1 SGHKS and CDR2 YYEKEE (reference sequence). Trimming took off 4 bases at V and 9 bases at J, with 21 bases between the two ends. DNA for the CDR3: TGTGCCAGCAGCACCCGGGACCCTCCACAGATCACGCAGTATTTT. It specifies CASSTRDPPQITQYF.

The chain carries TRBV28 and TRBJ1-1, with TRBD1 matching over 7 bases. Germline lookup yields CDR1 MDHEN and CDR2 SYDVKM. V trimming: 5 bases; J trimming: 3 bases; junction bases outside the gene matches: 12. The CDR3 has 16 amino acids. The CDR3 spells CASSPRDSESDTEAFF. The CDR3 DNA reads as TGTGCCAGCAGTCCCCGGGACAGCGAGTCAGACACTGAAGCTTTCTTT.

The V and J genes are TRBV5-1 and TRBJ1-6; D is unclear. Trimming pared 0 bases from V and 5 bases from J, leaving 6 bases between. The length of the CDR3 is 14 residues. Germline V gives CDR1 SGHRS, CDR2 YFSETQ. CDR3 bases: TGCGCCAGCAGCTTGGGACGAAATAATTCACCCCTCCACTTT. This translates into CASSLGRNNSPLHF.

The chain carries TRBV2 and TRBJ2-3, with TRBD2 matching 8 bases. V trimming: 9 bases; J trimming: 6 bases; junction bases outside the gene matches: 11. This CDR3 is built from 14 residues. Germline CDR1 is SNHLY and CDR2 is FYNNEI. CDR3 nucleotides: TGTGCCAGTGCCGCCGGGGGGGCGGCGGATACGCAGTATTTT. Protein: CASAAGGAADTQYF.

The chain uses TRBV2 and TRBJ2-1; TRBD2 matches at 14 bases. CDR1 is SNHLY and CDR2 is FYNNEI in the germline V gene. V dropped 9 bases and J dropped 4; count of bases not matched to a gene: 5. CDR3 size: 15 residues. The CDR3 nucleotides are TGTGCCAGTAAAGGACTAGCGGGGGGTTACAATGAGCAGTTCTTC. This sequence encodes CASKGLAGGYNEQFF.

J is TRBJ2-3 and V is TRBV5-4, with a tentative D call TRBD2 (5 bases). V was shortened by 0 bases and J by 1 base, with 9 bases between the two germline ends. The CDR3 contains 15 residues. Per the germline V gene, CDR1 is SGHNT and CDR2 is YYREEE (reference sequence). The CDR3, as DNA: TGTGCCAGCAGCTTGGCCGGGATGGGCACAGATACGCAGTATTTT. Translating gives CASSLAGMGTDTQYF.

The V and J genes are TRBV6-5 and TRBJ2-3; 11 bases line up with TRBD2. Trimming removed 4 bases from V and 6 bases from J; junction bases left unmatched: 9. The CDR3 has 16 residues. CDR1 is MNHEY and CDR2 is SVGAGI in the germline V gene. For the CDR3, the DNA is TGTGCCAGCAGTTCCAGTAGCGGGGGGGCCTCGGATACGCAGTATTTT. This encodes CASSSSSGGASDTQYF.

The chain links TRBV10-3 to TRBJ1-2; D perhaps matches TRBD1 (5 bases). V was pared by 4 bases and J by 5 bases, with 5 bases between. CDR1 ENHRY and CDR2 SYGVKD come from the germline V gene. The CDR3 is 11 residues long. The CDR3 loop reads CAISGGYGYTF. The CDR3 DNA follows: TGTGCCATCAGTGGGGGGTATGGCTACACCTTC.